This T cell receptor beta chain was documented in a study of blood T cell repertoires in COVID-19. Study at large: Donors in the United States, Italy and Spain gave samples during acute or convalescent COVID-19. PBMCs, B-cell-depleted T cells, or T cells provided the cDNA or gDNA that made up the material.

Followed over time, Seattle patients had been enrolled while infection was active. Per germline, CDR1 SGHAT and CDR2 FQNNGV. CDR3 size: 14 residues. V shed 0 bases and J 6 bases; nucleotides not matched to a gene: 2. Methods used by the authors: Amplification of reference gene primers provided the estimated nucleated cell counts. The repertoire was sequenced with immunoSEQ multiplex PCR; TCRdb's copy has only in-frame clones and lacks some. The DNA was the basis for D and trimming; V, J and clone size are from that table. The table records 200,000 or so clones, around four fifths of them present only once.

This TCR was recovered from a man between 60 and 70 years old with COVID-19, enrolled during active disease. The sample was peripheral blood. The chain recombines TRBV11-2 with TRBJ2-1; 7 nucleotides agree with TRBD1. The CDR3 sequence: CASSLEAGGNEQFF. CDR3 nucleotides: TGTGCCAGCAGCTTAGAGGCAGGGGGCAATGAGCAGTTCTTC.